Following are 9 T cell receptor beta chains from one sample sequenced in a study of radiation and T cells in renal cell carcinoma (dated by TCRdb to the early 2020s). Read against the paper, the sample's time point label means: blood 2 weeks post-SBRT. What this sample's treatment or condition label stands for: 15 Gy SBRT to primary tumor, nephrectomy 4 weeks later. To prepare the library, the immunoSEQ multiplex PCR assay was applied. In its TCRdb copy, this immuneACCESS table keeps in-frame sequences only and misses some clones. Where compared with another copy, unresolved V genes explain less than half of these, and the others have no known cause. The sample table lists approximately 75,000 clones, roughly 87% of them with a count of one. Around 5.5% of the sample is in the top ten clones. This material consisted of blood, taken from a patient whose treatment included radiotherapy and nephrectomy. The receptors derive from a man aged 60 to 75 with renal cell carcinoma.

This rearrangement joins TRBV5-4 to TRBJ2-7; tentative D call: TRBD2 (6 bases). Between the trimmed V and J ends, which lost 0 bases and 5 bases, there was a span of 18 bases. This CDR3 region has 16 residues. Looked up from germline, CDR1 is SGHNT and CDR2 is YYREEE (reference sequence). CDR3 in DNA: TGTGCCAGCAGCTTGGCCATCGGTAGCGGAACCAACGAGCAGTACTTC. It translates to CASSLAIGSGTNEQYF.

The chain joins TRBV28 to TRBJ2-3, with D perhaps given as TRBD1 or TRBD2 (6 bases each). Germline-derived CDR1 and CDR2 are MDHEN and SYDVKM. The V end was cut by 8 bases, the J end by 5 bases, with 23 bases between. CDR3 length equals 16 residues. The CDR3 region has the DNA TGTGCCAGCGGACAGCCGAGGCTTGGAGGGCAAGATACGCAGTATTTT. Residues: CASGQPRLGGQDTQYF.

The chain carries TRBV5-1 and TRBJ2-3; 8 bases are a match to TRBD2. This CDR3 is 15 amino acids long. J lost 4 bases, V lost 4 bases, and 8 bases had no gene match. CDR1 is SGHRS, CDR2 YFSETQ, per germline. For the CDR3, the DNA is TGCGCCAGCAGCGCGGAGGCTAGCGGGCCAGATACGCAGTATTTT. Its protein is CASSAEASGPDTQYF.

The V gene is TRBV2, the J gene TRBJ2-7; TRBD2 matches 12 bases. In germline, CDR1 is SNHLY, CDR2 FYNNEI. CDR3 length: 14 residues. Trimming cost V 3 bases and J 5 bases; bases outside gene matches: 2. The CDR3 region has the DNA TGTGCCAGCAGTGAGACTAGCGGGGGAAACGAGCAGTACTTC. Protein product: CASSETSGGNEQYF.

CDR3 amino acids: CASSPKVGGFAEAFF. The DNA of the CDR3 is TGTGCCAGCAGTCCGAAGGTAGGGGGTTTCGCTGAAGCTTTCTTT. The gene calls are TRBV25-1 and TRBJ1-1; tentative D call: TRBD1 (6 bases). The CDR3 length is 15 residues. V was shortened by 5 bases and J by 6 bases, with 19 bases between the two germline ends. CDR1 and CDR2 (germline): MGHDK, SYGVNS. The full variable domain, its missing parts supplied by reference TRBV25-1 and TRBJ1-1, is EADIYQTPRYLVIGTGKKITLECSQTMGHDKMYWYQQDPGMELHLIHYSYGVNSTEKGDLSSESTVSRIRTEHFPLTLESARPSHTSQYLCASSPKVGGFAEAFFGQGTRLTVV.

V usage is TRBV20-1 and J usage is TRBJ2-1; D is perhaps TRBD1 (5 bases). This CDR3 comprises 10 residues. V lost 4 bases to trimming and J lost 7 bases, with 5 bases between them. Germline CDR1 is DFQATT and CDR2 is SNEGSKA (reference sequence). The CDR3 DNA reads as TGCAGTGCTAAGGGGAATGAGCAGTTCTTC. The encoded protein is CSAKGNEQFF.

V gene TRBV4-2 combines with J gene TRBJ1-5; no clear D. Germline V CDR1 and CDR2: LGHNA, YNFKEQ. The CDR3 spans 16 residues. Trimming left V 0 bases short and J 11 bases short, with 20 bases between. CDR3: CASSQEASRRAGSQHF. Here the CDR3 DNA reads TGTGCCAGCAGCCAAGAGGCTTCAAGGCGGGCAGGATCCCAGCATTTT.

V and J are TRBV5-4 and TRBJ2-7; D not certain. Trimming stripped 0 bases from V and 0 bases from J, with 7 bases between. This CDR3 comprises 14 residues. Germline values: CDR1 SGHNT, CDR2 YYREEE (reference sequence). The CDR3 protein is CASSLEQNSYEQYF. DNA for the CDR3: TGTGCCAGCAGCTTGGAACAGAACTCCTACGAGCAGTACTTC.

The CDR3 region has the DNA TGTGCCAGTAGTACCGAAAGCGGGAACTCCTACGAGCAGTACTTC. It yields the protein CASSTESGNSYEQYF. The J gene is TRBJ2-7, the V gene TRBV19; 7 bases are a match to TRBD2. Germline V CDR1 and CDR2: LNHDA, SQIVND (reference sequence). V was clipped by 4 bases and J by 0 bases; unmatched bases: 6. The CDR3 spans 15 residues.